The sequence of this T cell receptor beta chain was determined in a study of T-cell reconstitution after alpha-beta-depleted transplantation in children. Unique molecular identifiers were incorporated when the TCRbeta library was constructed. TCRdb used MiXCR to reprocess the PCR reads, holding one entry per CDR3 protein. The sample has about 97,000 distinct CDR3 sequences, around 7% seen once. Overall study findings and caveats: One year post-transplant, T-cell counts and diversity were largely derived from T cells produced anew. Alpha-beta T cells present about two months after transplant were reported to originate from several hundred expanded graft clones.

With regard to this clonotype: Its antigen remains unknown.

V shed 5 bases and J shed 0 bases, with 14 bases lying between them. The CDR3 is 16 residues long. Germline CDR1 reads MNHNS; CDR2 reads SASEGT. Sequencing was performed on PBMCs, taken before TCRalphabeta/CD19-depleted stem cell transplant. J is TRBJ2-4 and V is TRBV6-1; no clear D. The source of this sequence is a boy aged 2 to 10 with acute lymphoblastic leukemia, due to receive a stem cell transplant. In DNA, the CDR3 is TGTGCCAGCAGTAACCGCCTAGTTTTAGCCAAAAACATTCAGTACTTC. It encodes CASSNRLVLAKNIQYF.